These 5 T cell receptor beta chains were all obtained from the same sample, sequenced in a study of T cell responses to AZD1222 COVID-19 vaccine listed by TCRdb under 2021. Per the publication, the time point label means: about 28 days (+/-7) after the second vaccine dose. Library preparation was by the immunoSEQ multiplex PCR assay. TCRdb mirrors the immuneACCESS table, restricted to in-frame sequences. Some clones are absent from its copies; in checked studies, under half trace to an unresolved V gene, and the reason for the others is unknown. In all, the sample holds approximately 89,000 clones, and 80% to 95% of those were seen once. Clones ranked in the top ten supply approximately 10% of the sample. The source was peripheral blood, collected 28 days after the second AZD1222 dose. Every receptor here comes from an adult who received the AZD1222 COVID-19 vaccine.

V gene TRBV28 combines with J gene TRBJ2-1; 7 positions agree with TRBD1. The CDR3 runs to 16 residues. Looked up from germline, CDR1 is MDHEN and CDR2 is SYDVKM. Losses at the gene ends were 7 bases for V and 0 bases for J; bases not matched to a gene: 9. This CDR3 is CASTRRQGLSYNEQFF. CDR3 nucleotides: TGTGCCAGCACCAGACGACAGGGTCTCTCCTACAATGAGCAGTTCTTC.

The J gene is TRBJ1-4, the V gene TRBV30; D unresolved. V was trimmed by 1 base and J by 7 bases, leaving 13 bases between them. Germline CDR1 and CDR2: GTSNPN and SVGIG (reference sequence). The CDR3 extends over 14 amino acids. The CDR3 coding sequence is TGTGCCTGGAGTGGGGTGGGCAGTAGTGAAAAACTGTTTTTT. Translation: CAWSGVGSSEKLFF.

The rearrangement joins TRBV10-3 to TRBJ2-5, with TRBD1 as a possible D gene (5 bases). Trimming left V 0 bases short and J 5 bases short, with 13 bases between. Per the germline V gene, CDR1 is ENHRY and CDR2 is SYGVKD. This CDR3 spans 15 amino acids. The CDR3, as DNA: TGTGCCATCAGTGAGTCGGGTAGGGGTTCTGAGACCCAGTACTTC. As protein: CAISESGRGSETQYF.

The gene calls are TRBV5-6 and TRBJ1-1; 7 bases align to TRBD1. This CDR3 has 14 residues. Germline CDR1 reads SGHDT; CDR2 reads YYEEEE. The junction had 7 bases not matched to a gene; V was cut back by 2 bases and J by 6 bases. The CDR3 DNA follows: TGTGCCAGCAGCTTCGACAGGGTAACTCCTGAAGCTTTCTTT. This codes for CASSFDRVTPEAFF.

V gene TRBV30 combines with J gene TRBJ2-3; 13 bases are shared with TRBD2. CDR1 and CDR2 (germline): GTSNPN, SVGIG (reference sequence). V lost 0 bases and J lost 1; bases outside the gene matches: 1. The CDR3 loop spans 16 amino acids. The chain's CDR3 is CAWSVGLAGGTDTQYF. The CDR3 DNA is TGTGCCTGGAGTGTAGGACTAGCGGGGGGCACAGATACGCAGTATTTT.